Following are 26 T cell receptor beta chains from one sample sequenced in a study of Graves' ophthalmopathy and Graves' hyperthyroidism. Amplified TCR beta CDR3 regions were obtained using RNA transcripts as template. HTBI primers were used in a first-round RT-PCR, which preceded a second-round multiplex PCR. TCRdb recomputed calls from the multiplex PCR reads with MiXCR, one row per CDR3 protein. The sample carries 1 million to 1.3 million distinct CDR3 sequences, about 35% recorded once. The sequenced sample consisted of peripheral blood or thyroid tissue (not recorded which). The receptors shown here come from an adult man with Graves' hyperthyroidism.

The V call is TRBV29-1, the J call TRBJ2-7; 9 positions agree with TRBD2. V was pared by 1 base and J by 7 bases, with 11 bases of the junction left unmatched. The CDR3 spans 15 residues. The germline V gene has CDR1 SQVTM and CDR2 ANQGSEA. This chain's CDR3 is CSVEGLTSGKAEQYF. Here the CDR3 DNA reads TGCAGCGTTGAAGGACTGACTAGCGGTAAAGCAGAGCAGTACTTC.

Many counts were recorded for this clonotype. This chain links TRBV10-2 with TRBJ1-2; unclear D gene. Per germline, CDR1 WSHSY and CDR2 SAAADI. V gave up 0 bases and J gave up 8 bases, with 10 bases separating them. The CDR3 is 13 amino acids. As DNA, the CDR3 is TGCGCCAGCAGTGAGTCGAGCGTGAGAGGCTACACCTTC. Translation gives CASSESSVRGYTF.

This clonotype was counted only a few times. The V and J genes are TRBV30 and TRBJ1-3; unclear D gene. Germline CDR1 is GTSNPN and CDR2 is SVGIG (reference sequence). The CDR3 has 14 amino acids. V lost 4 bases and J 0 bases, leaving 10 bases between the germline ends. The CDR3 DNA reads as TGTGCCTGGATCGCCGGAACCTCTGGAAACACCATATATTTT. Translation: CAWIAGTSGNTIYF.

Concerning this clonotype: This may be a read error: a much more frequent sequence differs by one nucleotide. This chain uses TRBV7-2 with TRBJ2-7; no firm D call. This CDR3 comprises 13 residues. The V gene's germline CDR1 is SGHTA and CDR2 FQGNSA. Trimming removed 5 bases at V and 2 bases at J, with 10 bases between. As DNA, the CDR3 is TGTGCCAGCAGCGCGGCAGTCCCCTACGAGCAGTACTTC. It is translated as CASSAAVPYEQYF.

Comments on this clonotype: One base away lies a much larger clone, so this may be a sequencing read error. This rearrangement joins TRBV12-3 or TRBV12-4 to TRBJ2-7; 8 nucleotides align to TRBD1. The junction had 12 bases not matched to a gene; V was cut back by 6 bases and J by 5 bases. This CDR3 region has 15 residues. The CDR3 spells CASSQDRGGSHEQYF. The CDR3, as DNA: TGTGCCAGCAGCCAAGACAGGGGTGGATCCCACGAGCAGTACTTC.

The table lists this clonotype with many counts. The chain joins TRBV7-2 to TRBJ1-2, with D tentatively TRBD1 (6 bases). Trimming pared 5 bases from V and 4 bases from J, leaving 17 bases between. The germline V gene encodes CDR1 SGHTA and CDR2 FQGNSA. CDR3 length: 15 amino acids. CDR3 nucleotide sequence: TGTGCCAGCAGCCGCGGTACAGGGTTTAGCTATGGCTACACCTTC. This translates into CASSRGTGFSYGYTF.

With regard to this clonotype: No conserved phenylalanine or tryptophan is present at the end of the CDR3, so a read error is the likely explanation. The V call is TRBV10-3, the J call TRBJ2-7; no firm D call. V gave up 2 bases and J gave up 5 bases, with 16 bases separating them. Germline V lookup: CDR1 ENHRY, CDR2 SYGVKD. The CDR3 totals 15 residues. The CDR3 DNA reads TGTGCCATCAGTGAGATTGGGCTGGGTTCGGACGAGCAGTACCTC. Protein: CAISEIGLGSDEQYL.

This clonotype was counted at least ten times. V gene TRBV7-2 combines with J gene TRBJ2-7; D not resolved. The V and J ends lost 5 bases and 3 bases respectively, with 11 bases between them. Germline CDR1 SGHTA, CDR2 FQGNSA. This CDR3 comprises 13 residues. The CDR3 DNA sequence: TGTGCCAGCAGCCTGGCTCGTGACTACGAGCAGTACTTC. As protein: CASSLARDYEQYF.

This clonotype appeared a single time. CDR3 amino acids: CASRGDRGGNQPQHF. DNA of the CDR3: TGTGCCAGCAGGGGGGACAGGGGAGGCAATCAGCCCCAGCATTTT. This chain joins TRBV2 and TRBJ1-5; 10 bases line up with TRBD1. The ends lost 6 bases at V and 2 bases at J; junction bases unmatched: 4. Germline loops: CDR1 SNHLY, CDR2 FYNNEI. The CDR3 sequence is 15 residues long.

This chain links TRBV29-1 with TRBJ2-5, with D possibly being TRBD1 (6 bases). There are 14 residues in the CDR3. The germline V gene has CDR1 SQVTM and CDR2 ANQGSEA. Trimming took off 8 bases at V and 2 bases at J, with 18 bases between the two ends. The CDR3 DNA reads TGCAGCCCAAGGGACATCCTTCCTCAAGAGACCCAGTACTTC. It yields the protein CSPRDILPQETQYF. Looking up the rest from reference TRBV29-1 and TRBJ2-5 gives the full variable domain: SAVISQKPSRDICQRGTSLTIQCQVDSQVTMMFWYRQQPGQSLTLIATANQGSEATYESGFVIDKFPISRPNLTFSTLTVSNMSPEDSSIYLCSPRDILPQETQYFGPGTRLLVL.

Ten or more counts support this clonotype. The chain combines TRBV20-1 with TRBJ1-5; the D is unclear. The germline CDR1 and CDR2 sequences are DFQATT and SNEGSKA (reference sequence). Trimming shortened V by 0 bases and J by 11 bases, and 17 bases separated the two germline ends. The CDR3 runs to 14 residues. The CDR3 DNA sequence: TGCAGTGCTAGAGATCTTAAGGAGATGAGGGCCCAGCATTTT. Its translation is CSARDLKEMRAQHF.

The rearrangement links TRBV20-1 to TRBJ1-5; perhaps TRBD1 as D (5 bases). The CDR3 extends over 15 amino acids. Germline loops: CDR1 DFQATT, CDR2 SNEGSKA (reference sequence). The V gene lost 5 bases and the J gene lost 1 base, with 15 bases spanning the gap. This chain's CDR3 is CSAQGSRGSNQPQHF. CDR3 DNA: TGCAGTGCTCAAGGCAGTAGGGGCAGCAATCAGCCCCAGCATTTT.

This clonotype was observed a few times. V is TRBV19 and J is TRBJ2-6; D unresolved. The CDR3 is made up of 16 amino acids. The germline CDR1 and CDR2 sequences are LNHDA and SQIVND (reference sequence). V was clipped by 2 bases and J by 0 bases, with 8 bases between them. In nucleotides, the CDR3 is TGTGCCAGTAGTATACTCGGTCTCTCTGGGGCCAACGTCCTGACTTTC. Translated: CASSILGLSGANVLTF.

V usage is TRBV2 and J usage is TRBJ1-6; tentative D call: TRBD1 (5 bases). This CDR3 contains 17 residues. Trimming took 6 bases from V and 10 from J, leaving 25 bases between them. Germline V CDR1 and CDR2: SNHLY, FYNNEI. The CDR3 DNA reads TGTGCCAGCAGGGGAGGGGACGGTCGAAGGGGATCGTCACCCCTCCACTTT. Translation gives CASRGGDGRRGSSPLHF.

The gene calls are TRBV6-6 and TRBJ2-2, with 10 bases aligning to TRBD2. Per the germline V gene, CDR1 is MNHNY and CDR2 is SVGAGI (reference sequence). V was pared by 7 bases and J by 6 bases, with 5 bases of the junction left unmatched. The CDR3 has 14 amino acids. In DNA, the CDR3 is TGTGCCAGCACCAGCGGGGGGGCGTCCGGGGAGCTGTTTTTT. This sequence encodes CASTSGGASGELFF.

About this clonotype itself: It may be a read error: a sequence one base away is much more abundant. The V call is TRBV2, the J call TRBJ2-7; possible D gene TRBD2, 5 bases. CDR3 length equals 14 residues. The V and J ends lost 6 bases and 4 bases respectively, with 16 bases between them. Germline CDR1 and CDR2: SNHLY and FYNNEI. The CDR3, as DNA: TGTGCCAGCAGAGTTGAGGAGACTAATTACGAGCAGTACTTC. Translated, it gives CASRVEETNYEQYF.

The CDR3 loop reads CASSFLPGQGASQHEKLFF. DNA for the CDR3: TGTGCCAGCAGCTTCCTACCGGGACAGGGGGCTTCTCAACATGAAAAACTGTTTTTT. The chain couples TRBV7-9 to TRBJ1-4, with 12 bases aligning to TRBD1. V lost 3 bases and J lost 6; bases outside the gene matches: 14. Germline values: CDR1 SEHNR, CDR2 FQNEAQ (reference sequence). The CDR3 is made up of 19 amino acids.

This clonotype has more than one count but fewer than ten. The chain combines TRBV29-1 with TRBJ1-4; D call uncertain. Germline assignment: CDR1 SQVTM and CDR2 ANQGSEA. Trimming left V 5 bases short and J 1 base short, with 8 bases between. This CDR3 is 13 amino acids long. The CDR3 here is CSVSPRTNEKLFF. As DNA, the CDR3 is TGCAGCGTTAGTCCAAGAACTAATGAAAAACTGTTTTTT. Filled out from reference TRBV29-1 and TRBJ1-4, the complete variable domain reads SAVISQKPSRDICQRGTSLTIQCQVDSQVTMMFWYRQQPGQSLTLIATANQGSEATYESGFVIDKFPISRPNLTFSTLTVSNMSPEDSSIYLCSVSPRTNEKLFFGSGTQLSVL.

This clonotype has ten or more counts. V and J are TRBV7-8 and TRBJ2-5; D not certain. Germline V lookup: CDR1 SGHVS, CDR2 FQNEAQ. The ends were cut back, 1 base at V and 1 base at J, with 4 bases in the middle. CDR3 length equals 13 residues. The CDR3 DNA reads as TGTGCCAGCAGCTTAGGTCGCCAAGAGACCCAGTACTTC. It codes for CASSLGRQETQYF.

Comment on this clonotype: With a much larger clone just one base away, this may be a read error. This chain uses TRBV7-3 with TRBJ2-2, with D hard to call. Looked up from germline, CDR1 is SGHTA and CDR2 is FQGTGA. This CDR3 contains 15 residues. CDR3 protein: CAISSGPTNTGELFF. As DNA, the CDR3 is TGTGCCATCAGCTCCGGGCCCACGAACACCGGGGAGCTGTTTTTT.

This clonotype was seen only a few times. The chain couples TRBV7-9 to TRBJ2-2; 9 nucleotides agree with TRBD1. Looked up from germline, CDR1 is SEHNR and CDR2 is FQNEAQ (reference sequence). With 6 bases clipped from V and 4 bases from J, the junction kept 9 bases outside the gene matches. The CDR3 spans 16 residues. Here the CDR3 reads CASSAGQGSGTGELFF. CDR3 DNA sequence: TGTGCCAGCAGTGCCGGACAGGGGTCGGGCACCGGGGAGCTGTTTTTT.

This clonotype came up many times. The genes are TRBV10-2 and TRBJ2-5; D not resolved. The CDR3 contains 15 residues. Germline V gene sequence: CDR1 WSHSY, CDR2 SAAADI. Trimming removed 7 bases at V and 0 bases at J, with 15 bases between. CDR3 sequence (DNA): TGCGCCAGCAACGACCCCAGGAATTACCAAGAGACCCAGTACTTC. Protein: CASNDPRNYQETQYF.

This clonotype was observed many times. The V gene is TRBV6-6, the J gene TRBJ2-5, with TRBD1 matching over 7 bases. This CDR3 region has 17 residues. Looked up from germline, CDR1 is MNHNY and CDR2 is SVGAGI (reference sequence). After removal of 5 bases from V and 7 bases from J, the junction contained 19 bases not matched to a gene. The CDR3 DNA follows: TGTGCCAGCAGTGACCAACCTCGACAGGGAACTAGGGGGACCCAGTACTTC. Translating gives CASSDQPRQGTRGTQYF.

This clonotype has at least ten counts. The chain employs TRBV2 and TRBJ2-7; no definite D call. V was cut by 10 bases and J by 3 bases, with 10 bases left in between. CDR1 is SNHLY and CDR2 is FYNNEI in the germline V gene. This CDR3 has 11 residues. CDR3 nucleotides: TGTGCCACTCGGACGGGCTACGAGCAGTACTTC. It yields the protein CATRTGYEQYF.

About this clonotype itself: Relative to the germline gene, one junction end is altered; a read error may explain this. This chain connects TRBV24-1 to TRBJ2-6; D remains unclear. The CDR3 runs 12 residues. CDR1 and CDR2 (germline): KGHDR, SFDVKD. The CDR3 nucleotides are TGTGCCACCGGTGATGGGGCCAACGTCCTGACTTTC. This sequence encodes CATGDGANVLTF.

Notes on this clonotype: Since a much larger clone is just one base distant, this may be a read error. This chain connects TRBV9 to TRBJ2-2, with TRBD1 as a possible D gene (6 bases). The germline gives CDR1 SGDLS, CDR2 YYNGEE. The CDR3 runs to 15 residues. CDR3 residues: CASSSHTGFVGKLFF. For the CDR3, the DNA is TGTGCCAGCAGCTCCCATACAGGGTTTGTCGGGAAGCTGTTTTTT.